A single sample is the source of the 25 T cell receptor beta chains below, sequenced in a study of identical twins. Each CDR3 protein is one row after TCRdb ran MiXCR on the 5' RACE reads. Of around 280,000 distinct CDR3 sequences listed, roughly 8.6% were seen once; the top ten hold around 2.1%. The data also belong to a second study, concerning yellow fever vaccine responses in identical twins.

Sequencing was done on a sample of memory (CD45RO+) T cells sorted from blood. These receptors all come from a woman under 30 in good health.

At least ten counts were recorded for this clonotype. The chain couples TRBV29-1 to TRBJ2-1; possibly TRBD2 for D (5 bases). Germline loops: CDR1 SQVTM, CDR2 ANQGSEA. V lost 8 bases to trimming and J lost 0 bases, with 14 bases between them. CDR3 length: 14 amino acids. The CDR3 DNA follows: TGCAGCATTAGAAGCGGAAACTCCTACAATGAGCAGTTCTTC. It translates to CSIRSGNSYNEQFF.

The chain joins TRBV7-6 to TRBJ1-2, with D unresolved. Germline-derived CDR1 and CDR2 are SGHVS and FNYEAQ. Trimming shortened V by 5 bases and J by 7 bases, and 11 bases separated the two germline ends. CDR3 size: 12 residues. CDR3 sequence: CASSSPGGGYTF. The CDR3 region has the DNA TGTGCCAGCAGCAGCCCAGGTGGTGGCTACACCTTC.

The V call is TRBV5-1, the J call TRBJ2-1; tentative D call: TRBD2 (5 bases). The V gene's germline CDR1 is SGHRS and CDR2 YFSETQ. This CDR3 spans 17 amino acids. V dropped 3 bases and J dropped 5 bases, with 21 bases sitting between them. CDR3 DNA: TGCGCCAGCAGCTCTAACCCTCTAGCAACGGGCCACAATGAGCAGTTCTTC. Translating gives CASSSNPLATGHNEQFF.

Ten or more counts support this clonotype. The V gene is TRBV20-1, the J gene TRBJ2-1; tentative D call: TRBD2 (6 bases). Germline-derived CDR1 and CDR2 are DFQATT and SNEGSKA (reference sequence). The CDR3 covers 14 residues. V lost 4 bases to trimming and J lost 6 bases, with 16 bases between them. As DNA, the CDR3 is TGCAGTGCTAACCCTAGCGCTCCCGGCAATGAGCAGTTCTTC. Translating gives CSANPSAPGNEQFF.

Many counts were recorded for this clonotype. This chain links TRBV5-1 with TRBJ1-1, with 10 bases that match TRBD1. The CDR3 has 15 amino acids. The V segment lost 3 bases and the J segment 7 bases; nucleotides outside the gene matches: 9. Germline-derived CDR1 and CDR2 are SGHRS and YFSETQ. For the CDR3, the DNA is TGCGCCAGCAGCTCCTGGACAGGGGGGCCGAATGAAGCTTTCTTT. Translating it yields CASSSWTGGPNEAFF.

This clonotype was observed a few times. The chain couples TRBV7-9 to TRBJ1-5; TRBD1 is a possible D gene (6 bases). Trimming pared 4 bases from V and 3 bases from J, leaving 16 bases between. The CDR3 covers 16 residues. In germline, CDR1 is SEHNR, CDR2 FQNEAQ (reference sequence). The CDR3 here is CASSSSDRLYNQPQHF. In DNA form, the CDR3 reads TGTGCCAGCAGCTCAAGCGACAGGCTCTACAATCAGCCCCAGCATTTT. Based on the CDR3 plus reference TRBV7-9 and TRBJ1-5, the full variable domain is DTGVSQNPRHKITKRGQNVTFRCDPISEHNRLYWYRQTLGQGPEFLTYFQNEAQLEKSRLLSDRFSAERPKGSFSTLEIQRTEQGDSAMYLCASSSSDRLYNQPQHFGDGTRLSIL.

The table lists this clonotype with a few counts. This chain uses TRBV28 with TRBJ2-4; D remains unclear. V was shortened by 7 bases and J by 0 bases, with 19 bases between the two germline ends. CDR1 MDHEN and CDR2 SYDVKM come from the germline V gene. The CDR3 spans 17 residues. The CDR3 sequence: CASTSIGETLAKNIQYF. In nucleotides, the CDR3 is TGTGCCAGCACCTCCATCGGTGAGACCCTAGCCAAAAACATTCAGTACTTC.

Note on this clonotype: A much more abundant neighbour one base away suggests this may be a read error. The gene calls are TRBV6-1 and TRBJ2-7, with 7 positions matching TRBD1. The CDR3 spans 13 residues. From germline, CDR1 is MNHNS and CDR2 SASEGT. The V and J ends lost 6 bases and 2 bases, in that order; junction bases with no gene match: 4. The CDR3 loop is CASSLDRAYEQYV. CDR3 DNA sequence: TGTGCCAGCAGCCTAGACAGGGCCTACGAGCAGTACGTC.

This clonotype was found a few times. This chain connects TRBV5-1 to TRBJ2-2, with TRBD1 matching 9 bases. The CDR3 runs 15 residues. Germline V CDR1 and CDR2: SGHRS, YFSETQ. Losses at the gene ends were 4 bases for V and 5 bases for J; bases not matched to a gene: 6. The CDR3 bases are TGCGCCAGCAGCCCGGACAGGGGAGATACCGGGGAGCTGTTTTTT. Translating it yields CASSPDRGDTGELFF.

Regarding this clonotype: One end of the junction fails to match germline, which may point to a read error. The rearrangement uses TRBV10-3 and TRBJ1-2, with D perhaps TRBD1 (6 bases). The CDR3 totals 17 residues. Germline values: CDR1 ENHRY, CDR2 SYGVKD. The CDR3 DNA sequence: TGTGCCAGCAGTGGTCGACAGGTATACCGATCTAACTATGGCTACACCTTC. It specifies CASSGRQVYRSNYGYTF.

V and J are TRBV5-1 and TRBJ2-7; D not resolved. CDR1 and CDR2 from the germline V gene are SGHRS and YFSETQ. V was clipped by 1 base and J by 0 bases, with 8 bases between them. The CDR3 has 14 amino acids. This CDR3 reads CASSLPGDSYEQYF. In DNA, the CDR3 is TGCGCCAGCAGCTTGCCGGGCGACTCCTACGAGCAGTACTTC.

This clonotype was counted many times. This rearrangement joins TRBV29-1 to TRBJ2-6; D is undetermined. CDR3 size: 13 residues. Trimming left V 7 bases short and J 2 bases short, with 9 bases between. CDR1 and CDR2 from the germline V gene are SQVTM and ANQGSEA. CDR3 DNA sequence: TGCAGCGCAATTCTAGCTGGGGCCAACGTCCTGACTTTC. Its protein is CSAILAGANVLTF.

This clonotype was detected a few times. The junction does not match germline at one end; this may be a read error. The chain combines TRBV6-1 with TRBJ2-1; TRBD2 matches at 10 bases. Germline V CDR1 and CDR2: MNHNS, SASEGT. This CDR3 region has 15 residues. The chain's CDR3 is CASSETGQASGSEVF. In nucleotides, the CDR3 is TGTGCCAGCAGTGAGACGGGACAGGCTAGCGGGAGTGAGGTCTTC.

Only a few counts were recorded for this clonotype. The gene calls are TRBV28 and TRBJ1-4; TRBD1 aligns across 8 bases. Germline V gene lookup returns CDR1 MDHEN and CDR2 SYDVKM. The CDR3 covers 17 residues. Trimming at V came to 5 bases and at J to 8 bases, leaving 16 bases not matched to a gene. CDR3 residues: CASSPTPRQGRQEKLFF. The CDR3 DNA is TGTGCCAGCAGTCCAACCCCCAGACAGGGGAGGCAGGAAAAACTGTTTTTT. The entire variable domain, with the rest obtained from reference TRBV28 and TRBJ1-4, is as follows: DVKVTQSSRYLVKRTGEKVFLECVQDMDHENMFWYRQDPGLGLRLIYFSYDVKMKEKGDIPEGYSVSREKKERFSLILESASTNQTSMYLCASSPTPRQGRQEKLFFGSGTQLSVL.

This clonotype was picked up a small number of times. The chain couples TRBV15 to TRBJ1-1, with a weak D call TRBD1 (6 bases). Trimming shortened V by 1 base and J by 11 bases, and 20 bases separated the two germline ends. Per the germline V gene, CDR1 is LNHNV and CDR2 is YYDKDF (reference sequence). This CDR3 spans 15 amino acids. DNA of the CDR3: TGTGCCACCAGCAGAGTGAGGGGGGCACTCCTCTCTGCTTTCTTT. Amino acid sequence: CATSRVRGALLSAFF.

This clonotype was counted once. The chain joins TRBV7-6 to TRBJ1-1; a possible D gene is TRBD1 (6 bases). Trimming took off 4 bases at V and 0 bases at J, with 12 bases between the two ends. The germline CDR1 and CDR2 sequences are SGHVS and FNYEAQ. This CDR3 has 15 residues. CDR3 sequence: CASSSAGTMNTEAFF. In DNA form, the CDR3 reads TGTGCCAGCAGCTCTGCCGGGACAATGAACACTGAAGCTTTCTTT.

This chain links TRBV3-1 with TRBJ1-1, with a possible D match to TRBD1 (5 bases). CDR3 length: 14 residues. Germline-derived CDR1 and CDR2 are LGHDT and YNNKEL (reference sequence). V was pared by 2 bases and J by 1 base, with 8 bases between. This chain's CDR3 is CASSQRQKNTEAFF. In nucleotides, the CDR3 is TGTGCCAGCAGCCAAAGACAGAAGAACACTGAAGCTTTCTTT. The variable domain in full, with the rest retrieved from reference TRBV3-1 and TRBJ1-1, is DTAVSQTPKYLVTQMGNDKSIKCEQNLGHDTMYWYKQDSKKFLKIMFSYNNKELIINETVPNRFSPKSPDKAHLNLHINSLELGDSAVYFCASSQRQKNTEAFFGQGTRLTVV.

Comment on this clonotype: This may be a read error, as it is one base from a much larger clone. This chain joins TRBV13 and TRBJ2-1; 16 bases match TRBD2. V lost 8 bases, J lost 4 bases, and 11 bases stayed unmatched. Per the germline V gene, CDR1 is PRHDT and CDR2 is FYEKMQ (reference sequence). The CDR3 has 18 residues. CDR3 residues: CASWPGTSGRARYNEQFF. The DNA of the CDR3 is TGTGCCAGCTGGCCCGGGACTAGCGGGAGGGCCCGGTACAATGAGCAGTTCTTC.

The V and J genes are TRBV29-1 and TRBJ2-1; 8 bases align to TRBD1. The CDR3 sequence is 14 residues long. Germline assignment: CDR1 SQVTM and CDR2 ANQGSEA. The junction had 9 bases not matched to a gene; V was cut back by 6 bases and J by 5 bases. The CDR3 sequence: CSVDRANLNNEQFF. CDR3 in DNA: TGCAGCGTGGACAGGGCGAATCTAAACAATGAGCAGTTCTTC.

At least ten counts were recorded for this clonotype. The chain uses TRBV12-3 or TRBV12-4 and TRBJ1-2; no clear D. CDR3 size: 13 residues. V lost 1 base and J 5 bases, leaving 8 bases between the germline ends. The CDR3 DNA is TGTGCCAGCAGTTTAGGGCCTTTATATGGCTACACCTTC. Its translation: CASSLGPLYGYTF.

This clonotype occurred many times. This chain joins TRBV6-1 and TRBJ1-1; perhaps TRBD1 as D (6 bases). CDR1 and CDR2 from the germline V gene are MNHNS and SASEGT. CDR3 size: 15 residues. Trimming took off 6 bases at V and 2 bases at J, with 16 bases between the two ends. CDR3: CASSGGQNFNTEAFF. For the CDR3, the DNA is TGTGCCAGCAGCGGAGGACAGAACTTTAACACTGAAGCTTTCTTT.

This clonotype has ten or more counts. At one end the junction does not follow the germline gene, possibly because of a read error. The J gene is TRBJ1-5, the V gene TRBV5-1; unclear D gene. The CDR3 totals 14 residues. CDR1 SGHRS and CDR2 YFSETQ come from the germline V gene. The CDR3 region has the DNA TGTGCCAGCAGTTTAGATGGGAGCAATCAGCCCCAGCATTTT. Translating it yields CASSLDGSNQPQHF.

The chain couples TRBV5-6 to TRBJ1-4, with D hard to call. Germline assignment: CDR1 SGHDT and CDR2 YYEEEE. CDR3 length equals 14 residues. V lost 0 bases and J lost 4, with 7 bases in between. CDR3 in amino acids: CASSLGHGNEKLFF. CDR3 sequence (DNA): TGTGCCAGCAGCTTGGGACACGGTAATGAAAAACTGTTTTTT.

This clonotype came up a few times. This rearrangement joins TRBV6-1 to TRBJ2-1; 14 bases match TRBD2. The CDR3 contains 14 residues. The junction had 2 bases not matched to a gene; V was cut back by 5 bases and J by 8 bases. Germline V CDR1 and CDR2: MNHNS, SASEGT. The CDR3 spells CASSKTSGRDEQFF. The CDR3 region has the DNA TGTGCCAGCAGTAAGACTAGCGGGAGGGATGAGCAGTTCTTC.

This clonotype showed up many times. CDR3 in amino acids: CASSLGTDSNYGYTF. The CDR3 coding sequence is TGTGCCAGCAGCTTAGGAACAGATTCTAACTATGGCTACACCTTC. The gene calls are TRBV7-9 and TRBJ1-2, with unresolved D. Per the germline V gene, CDR1 is SEHNR and CDR2 is FQNEAQ (reference sequence). V shed 1 base and J shed 0 bases, with 9 bases lying between them. The length of the CDR3 is 15 residues.